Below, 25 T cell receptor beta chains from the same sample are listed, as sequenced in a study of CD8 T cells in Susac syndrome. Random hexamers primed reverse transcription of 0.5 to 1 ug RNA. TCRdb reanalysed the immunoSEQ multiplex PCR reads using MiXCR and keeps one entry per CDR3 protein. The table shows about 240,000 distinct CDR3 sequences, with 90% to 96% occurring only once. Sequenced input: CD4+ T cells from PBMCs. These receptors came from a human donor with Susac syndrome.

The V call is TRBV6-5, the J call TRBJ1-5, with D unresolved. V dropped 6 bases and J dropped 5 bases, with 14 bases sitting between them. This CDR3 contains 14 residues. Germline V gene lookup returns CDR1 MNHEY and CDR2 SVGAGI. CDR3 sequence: CASRPWQLDQPQHF. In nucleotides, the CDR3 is TGTGCCAGCAGACCGTGGCAGCTCGATCAGCCCCAGCATTTT.

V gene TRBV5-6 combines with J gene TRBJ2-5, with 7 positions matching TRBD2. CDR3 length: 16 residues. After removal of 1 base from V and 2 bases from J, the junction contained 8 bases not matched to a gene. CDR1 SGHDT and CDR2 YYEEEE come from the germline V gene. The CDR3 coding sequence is TGTGCCAGCAGCTTGTTGCGGGAGCGAACTCAAGAGACCCAGTACTTC. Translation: CASSLLRERTQETQYF.

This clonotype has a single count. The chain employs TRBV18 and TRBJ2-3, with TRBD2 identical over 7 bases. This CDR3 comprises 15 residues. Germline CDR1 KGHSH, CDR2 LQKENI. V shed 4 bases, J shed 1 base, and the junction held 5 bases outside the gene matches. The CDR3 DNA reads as TGTGCCAGCTCACTGATCGGGAGGCGCACAGATACGCAGTATTTT. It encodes CASSLIGRRTDTQYF.

The CDR3 loop reads CATSDTGTLNIQYF. As DNA, the CDR3 is TGTGCCACCAGTGATACCGGGACCCTGAACATTCAGTACTTC. The chain carries TRBV24-1 and TRBJ2-4; the D gene could be TRBD1 or TRBD2 (5 bases each). The V gene's germline CDR1 is KGHDR and CDR2 SFDVKD. Trimming took 3 bases from V and 7 from J, leaving 12 bases between them. The CDR3 loop spans 14 amino acids.

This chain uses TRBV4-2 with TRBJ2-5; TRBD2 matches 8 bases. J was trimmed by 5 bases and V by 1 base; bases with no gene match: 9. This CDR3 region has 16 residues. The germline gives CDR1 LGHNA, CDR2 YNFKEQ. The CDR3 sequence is CASSQVSGRAGETQYF. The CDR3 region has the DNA TGTGCCAGCAGCCAAGTCTCCGGGAGGGCGGGGGAGACCCAGTACTTC.

The CDR3 here is CASRRGGAYEQYF. CDR3 DNA: TGTGCCAGCAGAAGAGGGGGGGCCTACGAGCAGTACTTC. The chain uses TRBV25-1 and TRBJ2-7; tentative D call: TRBD2 (7 bases). Per germline, CDR1 MGHDK and CDR2 SYGVNS. Trimming cost V 6 bases and J 2 bases, with 11 bases left between them. The CDR3 loop spans 13 amino acids.

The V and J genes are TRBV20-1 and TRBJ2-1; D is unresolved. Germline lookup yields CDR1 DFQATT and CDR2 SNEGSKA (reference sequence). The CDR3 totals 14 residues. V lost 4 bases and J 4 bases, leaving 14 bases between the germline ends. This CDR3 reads CSATGLRIYNEQFF. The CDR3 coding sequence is TGCAGTGCTACCGGTTTGAGGATATACAATGAGCAGTTCTTC.

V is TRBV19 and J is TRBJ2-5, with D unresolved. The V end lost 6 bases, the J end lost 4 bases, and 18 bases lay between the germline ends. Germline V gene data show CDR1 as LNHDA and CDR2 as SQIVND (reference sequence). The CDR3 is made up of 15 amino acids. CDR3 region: CASSPTTSGRETQYF. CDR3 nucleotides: TGTGCCAGTAGCCCCACCACGTCGGGTCGAGAGACCCAGTACTTC.

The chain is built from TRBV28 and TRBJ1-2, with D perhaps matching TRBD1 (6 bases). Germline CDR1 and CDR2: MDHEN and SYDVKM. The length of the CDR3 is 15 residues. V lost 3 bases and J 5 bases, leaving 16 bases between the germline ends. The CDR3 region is CASSFGRRTVYGYTF. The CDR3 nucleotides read TGTGCCAGCAGTTTCGGACGGAGGACAGTTTATGGCTACACCTTC.

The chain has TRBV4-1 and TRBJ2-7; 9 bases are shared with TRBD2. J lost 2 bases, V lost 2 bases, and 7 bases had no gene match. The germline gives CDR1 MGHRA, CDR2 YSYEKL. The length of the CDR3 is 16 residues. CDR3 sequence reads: CASSQPRASGTYEQYF. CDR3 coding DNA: TGCGCCAGCAGCCAACCGCGGGCTAGCGGGACCTACGAGCAGTACTTC.

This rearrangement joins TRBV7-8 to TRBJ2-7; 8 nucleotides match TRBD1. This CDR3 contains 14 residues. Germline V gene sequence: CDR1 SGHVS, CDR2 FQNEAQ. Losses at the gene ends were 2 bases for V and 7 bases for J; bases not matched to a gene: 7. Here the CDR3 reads CASSLMAGGGEQYF. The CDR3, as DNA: TGTGCCAGCAGCTTAATGGCAGGGGGCGGTGAGCAGTACTTC.

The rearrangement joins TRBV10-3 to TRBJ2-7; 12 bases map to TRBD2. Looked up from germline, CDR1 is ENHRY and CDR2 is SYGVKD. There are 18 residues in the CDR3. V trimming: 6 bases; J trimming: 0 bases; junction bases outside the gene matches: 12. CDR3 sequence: CAISKLAGGTSPSYEQYF. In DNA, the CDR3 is TGTGCCATCAGCAAACTAGCGGGAGGAACGTCACCCTCCTACGAGCAGTACTTC.

The CDR3 DNA reads as TGTGCCGGAACGGGACTAGCGGGATCAGCTGCAGATACGCAGTATTTT. It translates to CAGTGLAGSAADTQYF. This sequence joins TRBV30 and TRBJ2-3, with TRBD2 matching 13 bases. CDR1 is GTSNPN, CDR2 SVGIG, per germline (reference sequence). CDR3 length: 16 amino acids. V trimming: 8 bases; J trimming: 4 bases; junction bases outside the gene matches: 12.

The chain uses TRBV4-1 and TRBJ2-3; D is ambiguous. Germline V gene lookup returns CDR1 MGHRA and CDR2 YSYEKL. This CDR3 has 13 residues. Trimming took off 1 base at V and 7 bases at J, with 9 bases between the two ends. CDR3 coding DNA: TGCGCCAGCAGCCAAGTATTGGGAAATACGCAGTATTTT. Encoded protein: CASSQVLGNTQYF.

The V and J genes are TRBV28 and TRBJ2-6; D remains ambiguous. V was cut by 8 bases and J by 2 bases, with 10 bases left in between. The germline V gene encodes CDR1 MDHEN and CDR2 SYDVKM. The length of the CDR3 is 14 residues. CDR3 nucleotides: TGTGCCAGCGTAATGACCCCTGGGGCCAACGTCCTGACTTTC. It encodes CASVMTPGANVLTF.

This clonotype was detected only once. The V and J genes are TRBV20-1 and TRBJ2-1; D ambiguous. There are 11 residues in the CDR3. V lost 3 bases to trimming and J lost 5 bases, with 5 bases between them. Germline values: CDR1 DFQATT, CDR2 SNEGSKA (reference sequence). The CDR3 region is CSASNDNEQFF. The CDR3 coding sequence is TGCAGTGCTAGTAATGACAATGAGCAGTTCTTC.

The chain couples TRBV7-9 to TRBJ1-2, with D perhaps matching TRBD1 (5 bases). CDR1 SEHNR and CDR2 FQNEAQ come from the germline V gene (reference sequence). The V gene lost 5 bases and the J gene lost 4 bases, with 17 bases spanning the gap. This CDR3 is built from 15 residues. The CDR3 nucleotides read TGTGCCAGCAGCCCCTTTGGGACGCCCGGCTATGGCTACACCTTC. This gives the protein CASSPFGTPGYGYTF.

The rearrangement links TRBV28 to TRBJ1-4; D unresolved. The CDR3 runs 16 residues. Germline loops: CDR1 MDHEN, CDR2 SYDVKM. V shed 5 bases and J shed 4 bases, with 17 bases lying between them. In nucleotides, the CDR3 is TGTGCCAGCAGTGCCTCAGGCGCGACCCTTAATGAAAAACTGTTTTTT. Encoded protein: CASSASGATLNEKLFF. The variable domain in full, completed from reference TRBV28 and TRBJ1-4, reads DVKVTQSSRYLVKRTGEKVFLECVQDMDHENMFWYRQDPGLGLRLIYFSYDVKMKEKGDIPEGYSVSREKKERFSLILESASTNQTSMYLCASSASGATLNEKLFFGSGTQLSVL.

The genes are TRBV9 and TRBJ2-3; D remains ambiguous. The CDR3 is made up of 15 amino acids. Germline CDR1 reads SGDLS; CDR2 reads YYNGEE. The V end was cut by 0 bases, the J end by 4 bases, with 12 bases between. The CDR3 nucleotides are TGTGCCAGCAGCGTAGGGAACAGTAAAGCAGATACGCAGTATTTT. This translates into CASSVGNSKADTQYF.

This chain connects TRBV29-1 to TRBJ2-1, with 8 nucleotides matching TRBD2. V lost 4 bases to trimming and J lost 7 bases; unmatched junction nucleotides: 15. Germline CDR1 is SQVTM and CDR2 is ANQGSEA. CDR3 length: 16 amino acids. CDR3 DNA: TGCAGCGTTGGTGGGTTGGCGGGAGGAACGGGGAATGAGCAGTTCTTC. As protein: CSVGGLAGGTGNEQFF.

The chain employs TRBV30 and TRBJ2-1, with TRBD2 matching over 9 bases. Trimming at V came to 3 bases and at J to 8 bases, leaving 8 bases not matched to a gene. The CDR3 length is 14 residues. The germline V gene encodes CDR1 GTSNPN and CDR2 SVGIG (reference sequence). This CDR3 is CAWRFGGRAYEQFF. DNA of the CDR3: TGTGCCTGGAGGTTTGGCGGGAGGGCCTATGAGCAGTTCTTC.

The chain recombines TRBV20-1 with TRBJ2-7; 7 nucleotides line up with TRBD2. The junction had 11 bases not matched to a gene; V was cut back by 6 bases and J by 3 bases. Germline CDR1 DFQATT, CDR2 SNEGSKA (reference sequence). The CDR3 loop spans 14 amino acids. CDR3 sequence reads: CSASAASGFYEQYF. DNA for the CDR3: TGCAGTGCCTCGGCGGCTAGCGGTTTCTACGAGCAGTACTTC.

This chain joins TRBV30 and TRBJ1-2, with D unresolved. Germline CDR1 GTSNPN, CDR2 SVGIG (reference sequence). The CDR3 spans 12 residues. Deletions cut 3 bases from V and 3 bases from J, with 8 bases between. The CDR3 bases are TGTGCCTGGAGCCCCGGGGACTATGGCTACACCTTC. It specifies CAWSPGDYGYTF.

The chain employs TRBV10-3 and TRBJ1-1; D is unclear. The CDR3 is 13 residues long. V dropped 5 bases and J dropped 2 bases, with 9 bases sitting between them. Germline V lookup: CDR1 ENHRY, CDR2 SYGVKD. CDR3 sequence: CAISTVENTEAFF. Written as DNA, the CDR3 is TGTGCCATCAGTACAGTGGAAAACACTGAAGCTTTCTTT.

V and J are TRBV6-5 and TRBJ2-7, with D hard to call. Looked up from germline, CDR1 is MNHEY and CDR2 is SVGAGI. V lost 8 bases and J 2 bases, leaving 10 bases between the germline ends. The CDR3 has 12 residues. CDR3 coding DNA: TGTGCCAGCGGCCCTTTGACCTACGAGCAGTACTTC. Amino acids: CASGPLTYEQYF.